The present T cell receptor (beta chain) was sequenced within a study of cytomegalovirus exposure and HLA in healthy donors. Turning to this clone: The antigen is not known.

Findings of the study overall: In vitro, a few CMV-associated chains proved specific for CMV antigens. The authors considered a cluster of highly shared sequence variants likely to be a sequencing artifact. Rarity characterized most TCR sequences, yet some public TCRs appeared in many donors.

Unrecorded immune exposure was likely among donors, who were nominally healthy when sampled. It was with 60 Vbeta and 13 Jbeta primers that the PCR ran. Here immunoSEQ multiplex PCR was the method, and the copy in TCRdb shows in-frame clones only, minus some. The table for this sample gives roughly 120,000 clones. The CDR3 extends over 16 amino acids. The germline CDR1 and CDR2 sequences are SGHTA and FQGTGA. The V gene end was trimmed by 6 bases and the J gene end by 3 bases; junction bases not matched to a gene: 7. The chain couples TRBV7-3 to TRBJ2-6; 8 nucleotides align to TRBD2. The TCR comes from a man aged 25-45 years in good health and CMV-seronegative. Sequencing input: PBMCs. This CDR3 is CASRPGGGGGANVLTF. CDR3 nucleotide sequence: TGTGCCAGCAGGCCCGGGGGGGGCGGTGGGGCCAACGTCCTGACTTTC.